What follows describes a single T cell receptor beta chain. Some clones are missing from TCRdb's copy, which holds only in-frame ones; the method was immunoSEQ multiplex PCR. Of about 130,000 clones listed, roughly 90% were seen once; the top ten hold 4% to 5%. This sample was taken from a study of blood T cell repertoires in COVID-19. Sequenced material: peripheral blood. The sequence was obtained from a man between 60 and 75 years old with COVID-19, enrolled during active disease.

The CDR3 here is CAWSIRGGADTQYF. In DNA form, the CDR3 reads TGTGCCTGGAGTATACGGGGGGGGGCAGATACGCAGTATTTT. The chain couples TRBV30 to TRBJ2-3; the match to TRBD2 covers 8 bases. This CDR3 region has 14 residues. The germline V gene encodes CDR1 GTSNPN and CDR2 SVGIG (reference sequence). Trimming at V came to 2 bases and at J to 4 bases, leaving 5 bases not matched to a gene.